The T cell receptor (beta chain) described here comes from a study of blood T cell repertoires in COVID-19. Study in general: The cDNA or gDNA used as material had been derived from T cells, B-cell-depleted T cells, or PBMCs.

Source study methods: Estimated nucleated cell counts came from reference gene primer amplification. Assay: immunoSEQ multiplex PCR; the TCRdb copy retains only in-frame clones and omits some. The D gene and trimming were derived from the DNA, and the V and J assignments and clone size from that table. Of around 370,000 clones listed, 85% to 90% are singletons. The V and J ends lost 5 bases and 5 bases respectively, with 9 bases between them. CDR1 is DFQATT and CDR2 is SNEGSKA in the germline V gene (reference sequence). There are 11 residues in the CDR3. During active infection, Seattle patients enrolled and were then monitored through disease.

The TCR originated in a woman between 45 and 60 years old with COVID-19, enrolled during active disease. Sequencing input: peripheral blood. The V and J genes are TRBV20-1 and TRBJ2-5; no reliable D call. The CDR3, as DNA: TGCAGTGCTCCCCCCCGGGAGACCCAGTACTTC. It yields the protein CSAPPRETQYF.